A selection of T cell receptor beta chains follows, all from one sample in a study of long-term antiretroviral therapy in people with HIV. TCRdb's table, derived via immunoSEQ multiplex PCR, lists solely in-frame clones and lacks some. The sample has around 19,000 clones; 79% are singletons. Sequenced here: unsorted PBMCs, sampled at the start of antiretroviral therapy. These receptors originate from a man aged 30 to 39 with HIV. CDR3s include the opening cysteine and the closing phenylalanine or tryptophan. Fields, in order: D gene, clone size, J gene, V gene, CDR3 protein, CDR3 DNA. The D gene is left open where the match is weak. Size values are once, few and many counts, or a class for expanded clones, and some rows have none.

d_gene: TRBD2; abundance: .; j_gene: TRBJ2-1; v_gene: TRBV6-1; CDR3aa: CASSGVMGEGLGEQFF; CDR3nt: TGTGCCAGCAGTGGGGTCATGGGGGAGGGCCTGGGAGAGCAGTTCTTC
d_gene: TRBD2; abundance: .; j_gene: TRBJ2-7; v_gene: TRBV13; CDR3aa: CASSSRGGLAGGGYEQYF; CDR3nt: TGTGCCAGCAGCTCACGTGGGGGACTAGCGGGAGGTGGGTACGAGCAGTACTTC
d_gene: .; abundance: .; j_gene: TRBJ2-3; v_gene: TRBV4-3; CDR3aa: CASSQGSRTDTQYF; CDR3nt: TGCGCCAGCAGCCAGGGATCGCGCACAGATACGCAGTATTTT
d_gene: .; abundance: .; j_gene: TRBJ2-7; v_gene: TRBV11-2; CDR3aa: CASSFQGILYEQYF; CDR3nt: TGTGCCAGCAGCTTCCAGGGTATCCTGTACGAGCAGTACTTC
d_gene: TRBD1; abundance: .; j_gene: TRBJ2-3; v_gene: TRBV10-3; CDR3aa: CAISESRRQGAIPDTQYF; CDR3nt: TGTGCCATCAGTGAGTCTAGGAGGCAGGGGGCAATCCCAGATACGCAGTATTTT
d_gene: .; abundance: few; j_gene: TRBJ1-2; v_gene: TRBV6-5; CDR3aa: CASTRGYEGGGYTF; CDR3nt: TGTGCCAGCACCAGAGGGTATGAGGGAGGTGGCTACACCTTC
d_gene: TRBD1; abundance: .; j_gene: TRBJ2-5; v_gene: TRBV5-1; CDR3aa: CASSLVTGETQYF; CDR3nt: TGCGCCAGCAGCTTGGTGACAGGGGAGACCCAGTACTTC
d_gene: .; abundance: once; j_gene: TRBJ2-3; v_gene: TRBV6-5; CDR3aa: CASSYSRDFIPDTQYF; CDR3nt: TGTGCCAGCAGTTACTCGAGGGACTTCATCCCAGATACGCAGTATTTT
d_gene: .; abundance: .; j_gene: TRBJ2-2; v_gene: TRBV29-1; CDR3aa: CSVGRRVGELFF; CDR3nt: TGCAGCGTTGGGCGAAGGGTTGGGGAGCTGTTTTTT
d_gene: TRBD1; abundance: few; j_gene: TRBJ2-7; v_gene: TRBV5-4; CDR3aa: CASSPGTGDYEQYF; CDR3nt: TGTGCCAGCAGCCCAGGGACAGGGGACTACGAGCAGTACTTC
d_gene: .; abundance: .; j_gene: TRBJ2-1; v_gene: TRBV9; CDR3aa: CASSVEGGSYNEQFF; CDR3nt: TGTGCCAGCAGCGTAGAAGGGGGTAGCTACAATGAGCAGTTCTTC
d_gene: .; abundance: few; j_gene: TRBJ2-7; v_gene: TRBV4-2; CDR3aa: CASSLGEDTSAYEQYF; CDR3nt: TGTGCCAGCAGCTTAGGTGAGGACACCTCAGCCTACGAGCAGTACTTC
d_gene: .; abundance: once; j_gene: TRBJ1-6; v_gene: TRBV5-1; CDR3aa: CASSLETSSYNSPLHF; CDR3nt: TGCGCCAGCAGCTTGGAAACGAGCTCCTATAATTCACCCCTCCACTTT
d_gene: .; abundance: few; j_gene: TRBJ1-1; v_gene: TRBV7-9; CDR3aa: CASSKPEAFF; CDR3nt: TGTGCCAGCAGCAAACCAGAAGCTTTCTTT
d_gene: TRBD2; abundance: .; j_gene: TRBJ2-5; v_gene: TRBV4-2; CDR3aa: CASSQVGTSGRQETQYF; CDR3nt: TGTGCCAGCAGCCAAGTAGGGACTAGCGGGAGGCAAGAGACCCAGTACTTC
d_gene: TRBD2; abundance: .; j_gene: TRBJ2-3; v_gene: TRBV28; CDR3aa: CASSLGLEDTQYF; CDR3nt: TGTGCCAGCAGTTTGGGACTAGAAGATACGCAGTATTTT
d_gene: .; abundance: .; j_gene: TRBJ1-1; v_gene: TRBV19; CDR3aa: CASSIDKRIWNTEAFF; CDR3nt: TGTGCCAGTAGTATAGATAAAAGGATTTGGAACACTGAAGCTTTCTTT
d_gene: .; abundance: .; j_gene: TRBJ2-2; v_gene: TRBV4-1; CDR3aa: CASSQDETVGGELFF; CDR3nt: TGCGCCAGCAGCCAAGATGAAACTGTCGGCGGGGAGCTGTTTTTT
d_gene: TRBD2; abundance: .; j_gene: TRBJ2-7; v_gene: TRBV19; CDR3aa: CASSIVPGGSYEQYF; CDR3nt: TGTGCCAGTAGTATAGTCCCGGGAGGCTCCTACGAGCAGTACTTC
d_gene: .; abundance: .; j_gene: TRBJ1-1; v_gene: TRBV5-1; CDR3aa: CASSSLSDGNTEAFF; CDR3nt: TGCGCCAGCAGCTCCCTATCGGACGGGAACACTGAAGCTTTCTTT
d_gene: .; abundance: once; j_gene: TRBJ1-1; v_gene: TRBV4-2; CDR3aa: CASSPGWNTEAFF; CDR3nt: TGTGCCAGCAGCCCGGGATGGAACACTGAAGCTTTCTTT
d_gene: .; abundance: .; j_gene: TRBJ2-2; v_gene: TRBV11-2; CDR3aa: CASSMGRSVHTGELFF; CDR3nt: TGTGCCAGCAGCATGGGGCGGTCAGTTCACACCGGGGAGCTGTTTTTT
d_gene: TRBD1; abundance: .; j_gene: TRBJ2-2; v_gene: TRBV5-1; CDR3aa: CASSWTGGNTGELFF; CDR3nt: TGCGCCAGCAGCTGGACAGGGGGGAACACCGGGGAGCTGTTTTTT
d_gene: .; abundance: few; j_gene: TRBJ1-2; v_gene: TRBV5-6; CDR3aa: CASSYGFDGYTF; CDR3nt: TGTGCCAGCAGCTACGGATTCGATGGCTACACCTTC
d_gene: .; abundance: .; j_gene: TRBJ1-5; v_gene: TRBV28; CDR3aa: CASGLGDSNQPQHF; CDR3nt: TGTGCCAGCGGATTGGGGGATAGCAATCAGCCCCAGCATTTT
d_gene: .; abundance: few; j_gene: TRBJ2-7; v_gene: TRBV4-1; CDR3aa: CARGVGYEQYF; CDR3nt: TGCGCCAGAGGAGTTGGCTACGAGCAGTACTTC
d_gene: .; abundance: .; j_gene: TRBJ1-1; v_gene: TRBV4-1; CDR3aa: CASSLSPGSGTTEAFF; CDR3nt: TGCGCCAGCAGCCTTTCTCCGGGGTCTGGTACCACTGAAGCTTTCTTT
d_gene: TRBD1; abundance: .; j_gene: TRBJ1-4; v_gene: TRBV7-8; CDR3aa: CASSSSQGINEKLFF; CDR3nt: TGTGCCAGCAGCTCTTCACAGGGGATCAATGAAAAACTGTTTTTT
d_gene: .; abundance: .; j_gene: TRBJ2-1; v_gene: TRBV7-2; CDR3aa: CASSFRSGFYNEQFF; CDR3nt: TGTGCCAGCAGCTTTCGGAGTGGGTTCTACAATGAGCAGTTCTTC
d_gene: .; abundance: .; j_gene: TRBJ2-5; v_gene: TRBV5-1; CDR3aa: CASSLAGGQETQYF; CDR3nt: TGCGCCAGCAGCTTAGCGGGTGGACAAGAGACCCAGTACTTC
d_gene: .; abundance: .; j_gene: TRBJ2-7; v_gene: TRBV27; CDR3aa: CASSLSLSSSYEQYF; CDR3nt: TGTGCCAGCAGTTTAAGCCTTTCCAGCTCCTACGAGCAGTACTTC
d_gene: TRBD1; abundance: .; j_gene: TRBJ1-2; v_gene: TRBV18; CDR3aa: CASSPSSNRGLGYTF; CDR3nt: TGTGCCAGCTCACCATCAAGTAACAGGGGGCTTGGCTACACCTTC
d_gene: .; abundance: .; j_gene: TRBJ2-7; v_gene: TRBV23-1; CDR3aa: CASSKGGREQYF; CDR3nt: TGCGCCAGCAGCAAGGGGGGAAGGGAGCAGTACTTC
d_gene: TRBD2; abundance: once; j_gene: TRBJ2-5; v_gene: TRBV5-1; CDR3aa: CASSYRLAKETQYF; CDR3nt: TGCGCCAGCAGCTACCGACTAGCGAAAGAGACCCAGTACTTC
d_gene: .; abundance: .; j_gene: TRBJ2-1; v_gene: TRBV19; CDR3aa: CASTPYGGPLNEQFF; CDR3nt: TGTGCCAGTACCCCCTATGGCGGCCCGCTCAATGAGCAGTTCTTC
d_gene: .; abundance: .; j_gene: TRBJ2-3; v_gene: TRBV4-1; CDR3aa: CASSQVEDTQYF; CDR3nt: TGCGCCAGCAGCCAAGTCGAAGATACGCAGTATTTT
d_gene: TRBD1; abundance: few; j_gene: TRBJ2-7; v_gene: TRBV11-2; CDR3aa: CASSLRTGEQYF; CDR3nt: TGTGCCAGCAGCCTAAGGACAGGCGAGCAGTACTTC
d_gene: TRBD2; abundance: .; j_gene: TRBJ2-7; v_gene: TRBV7-8; CDR3aa: CASSHRGVVEQYF; CDR3nt: TGTGCCAGCAGCCACCGGGGGGTCGTGGAGCAGTACTTC
d_gene: .; abundance: .; j_gene: TRBJ2-1; v_gene: TRBV30; CDR3aa: CAWSAPSLTGSDEQFF; CDR3nt: TGTGCCTGGAGTGCTCCCAGTCTCACAGGGAGCGATGAGCAGTTCTTC
d_gene: .; abundance: .; j_gene: TRBJ1-2; v_gene: TRBV6-5; CDR3aa: CASSPSGPYGYTF; CDR3nt: TGTGCCAGCAGTCCCTCGGGGCCTTATGGCTACACCTTC
d_gene: TRBD2; abundance: .; j_gene: TRBJ2-7; v_gene: TRBV6-5; CDR3aa: CASSYGEGRALSF; CDR3nt: TGTGCCAGCAGTTACGGGGAAGGGAGGGCCTTATCCTTC
d_gene: TRBD1; abundance: .; j_gene: TRBJ1-5; v_gene: TRBV10-1; CDR3aa: CASSDPGQGARQPQHF; CDR3nt: TGCGCCAGCAGTGATCCGGGACAGGGGGCAAGACAGCCCCAGCATTTT
d_gene: TRBD2; abundance: .; j_gene: TRBJ2-1; v_gene: TRBV6-5; CDR3aa: CASSLAPGGHEQFF; CDR3nt: TGTGCCAGCAGCCTGGCTCCGGGAGGGCATGAGCAGTTCTTC
d_gene: .; abundance: .; j_gene: TRBJ2-2; v_gene: TRBV5-5; CDR3aa: CASSVDSSLLGELFF; CDR3nt: TGTGCCAGCAGCGTGGACTCTTCTCTCTTGGGGGAGCTGTTTTTT
d_gene: TRBD1; abundance: .; j_gene: TRBJ2-3; v_gene: TRBV15; CDR3aa: CATSSERTGGDTQYF; CDR3nt: TGTGCCACCAGCAGCGAACGGACAGGGGGAGATACGCAGTATTTT
d_gene: .; abundance: .; j_gene: TRBJ2-7; v_gene: TRBV6-5; CDR3aa: CASSPGTNYEQYF; CDR3nt: TGTGCCAGCAGCCCGGGAACAAACTACGAGCAGTACTTC
d_gene: TRBD2; abundance: .; j_gene: TRBJ2-1; v_gene: TRBV7-8; CDR3aa: CASSSAGTSIHEQFF; CDR3nt: TGTGCCAGCAGCTCTGCCGGGACTAGTATCCATGAGCAGTTCTTC
d_gene: .; abundance: .; j_gene: TRBJ1-1; v_gene: TRBV11-2; CDR3aa: CASSLQVLNTEAFF; CDR3nt: TGTGCCAGCAGCTTACAGGTCCTTAACACTGAAGCTTTCTTT
d_gene: TRBD1; abundance: .; j_gene: TRBJ2-2; v_gene: TRBV11-3; CDR3aa: CASSSRDRGHTGELFF; CDR3nt: TGTGCCAGCAGCTCCCGGGACAGGGGACACACCGGGGAGCTGTTTTTT
d_gene: .; abundance: few; j_gene: TRBJ1-2; v_gene: TRBV5-4; CDR3aa: CASSLWDNYGYTF; CDR3nt: TGTGCCAGCAGCTTGTGGGATAACTATGGCTACACCTTC
d_gene: TRBD1; abundance: .; j_gene: TRBJ1-2; v_gene: TRBV28; CDR3aa: CASSLPGTVGVYGYTF; CDR3nt: TGTGCCAGCAGTTTACCCGGGACAGTCGGAGTGTATGGCTACACCTTC
d_gene: TRBD1; abundance: few; j_gene: TRBJ2-5; v_gene: TRBV4-3; CDR3aa: CASSQEVWDRGRETQYF; CDR3nt: TGCGCCAGCAGCCAAGAAGTTTGGGACAGGGGGCGGGAGACCCAGTACTTC
d_gene: TRBD2; abundance: medium-sized; j_gene: TRBJ2-3; v_gene: TRBV5-8; CDR3aa: CASSWELAGGTDTQYF; CDR3nt: TGTGCCAGCAGCTGGGAACTAGCGGGAGGCACAGATACGCAGTATTTT
d_gene: TRBD2; abundance: .; j_gene: TRBJ2-5; v_gene: TRBV4-2; CDR3aa: CASSQTSGVQETQYF; CDR3nt: TGTGCCAGCAGCCAGACTAGCGGGGTACAAGAGACCCAGTACTTC
d_gene: .; abundance: .; j_gene: TRBJ1-2; v_gene: TRBV5-5; CDR3aa: CASSLGQSGTYGYTF; CDR3nt: TGTGCCAGCAGCTTGGGACAGTCGGGGACCTATGGCTACACCTTC
d_gene: .; abundance: .; j_gene: TRBJ1-2; v_gene: TRBV7-9; CDR3aa: CASSWVSVAGDNYGYTF; CDR3nt: TGTGCCAGCAGCTGGGTATCGGTTGCAGGGGATAACTATGGCTACACCTTC
d_gene: .; abundance: .; j_gene: TRBJ2-7; v_gene: TRBV7-2; CDR3aa: CASSLETVSSYEQYF; CDR3nt: TGTGCCAGCAGCTTAGAGACGGTGAGCTCCTACGAGCAGTACTTC
d_gene: .; abundance: .; j_gene: TRBJ2-3; v_gene: TRBV7-8; CDR3aa: CASSLSSGTYTDTQYF; CDR3nt: TGTGCCAGCAGCTTAAGTAGCGGTACCTACACAGATACGCAGTATTTT
d_gene: .; abundance: .; j_gene: TRBJ2-1; v_gene: TRBV27; CDR3aa: CASSLTGAYNEQFF; CDR3nt: TGTGCCAGCAGTTTGACAGGAGCCTACAATGAGCAGTTCTTC